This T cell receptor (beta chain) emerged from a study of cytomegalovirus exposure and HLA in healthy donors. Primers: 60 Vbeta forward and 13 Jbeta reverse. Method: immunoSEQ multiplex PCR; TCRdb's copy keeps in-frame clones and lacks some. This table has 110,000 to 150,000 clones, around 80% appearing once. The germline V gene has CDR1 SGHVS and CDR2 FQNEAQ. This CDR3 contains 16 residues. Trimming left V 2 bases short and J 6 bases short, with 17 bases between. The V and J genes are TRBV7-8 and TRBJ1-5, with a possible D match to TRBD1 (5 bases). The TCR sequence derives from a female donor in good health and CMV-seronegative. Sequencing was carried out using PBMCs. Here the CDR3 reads CASSLSQKGGGQPQHF. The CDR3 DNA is TGTGCCAGCAGCTTATCTCAGAAGGGCGGGGGTCAGCCCCAGCATTTT. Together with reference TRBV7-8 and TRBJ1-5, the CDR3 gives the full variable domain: GAGVSQSPRYKVAKRGQDVALRCDPISGHVSLFWYQQALGQGPEFLTYFQNEAQLDKSGLPSDRFFAERPEGSVSTLKIQRTQQEDSAVYLCASSLSQKGGGQPQHFGDGTRLSIL.